These 18 T cell receptor beta chains were sequenced from one sample in a study of CD8 T cells in ankylosing spondylitis. Whole-study findings and limits: It appeared that ankylosing spondylitis blood was characterized by a TCR beta motif of seven or eight highly homologous variants.

Their recognized antigens are unknown. TCRdb reprocessed the 5' RACE reads via MiXCR and lists one record per CDR3 protein. The sample holds about 510,000 distinct CDR3 sequences, roughly 5.3% seen once. The sample comprised blood, either unsorted or a sorted T cell fraction (not recorded which). These receptors came from a male donor with ankylosing spondylitis.

This clonotype has at least ten counts. The chain has TRBV20-1 and TRBJ2-1; 7 positions agree with TRBD2. The CDR3 spans 13 residues. From germline, CDR1 is DFQATT and CDR2 SNEGSKA (reference sequence). The CDR3 sequence is CSTYGGSYNEQFF. The CDR3 region has the DNA TGCAGCACTTACGGGGGGTCCTACAATGAGCAGTTCTTC.

This clonotype appeared many times. CDR3 protein: CASSPGTSGWDIQYF. CDR3 in DNA: TGTGCCAGCAGCCCCGGGACTAGCGGGTGGGACATTCAGTACTTC. The V gene is TRBV12-3 or TRBV12-4, the J gene TRBJ2-4; 12 positions match TRBD2. The CDR3 has 15 residues. J was trimmed by 8 bases and V by 6 bases; bases with no gene match: 8.

This clonotype was recorded only once. A much larger clone differs from this one at a single base, so this may be a read error. CDR3 sequence: CSASQVSSEQYF. As DNA, the CDR3 is TGCAGTGCCTCACAAGTATCTAGCGAGCAGTACTTC. The rearrangement links TRBV20-1 to TRBJ2-7; D gene uncertain. Trimming left V 6 bases short and J 6 bases short, with 15 bases between. The CDR3 is 12 residues long. The germline V gene encodes CDR1 DFQATT and CDR2 SNEGSKA (reference sequence).

This clonotype appeared many times. V gene TRBV5-1 combines with J gene TRBJ2-7; perhaps TRBD1 as D (6 bases). The length of the CDR3 is 15 residues. In germline, CDR1 is SGHRS, CDR2 YFSETQ. Trimming left V 5 bases short and J 2 bases short, with 17 bases between. Here the CDR3 DNA reads TGCGCCAGCAGGATAGTACAGGGCCCTACCTACGAGCAGTACTTC. Its translation: CASRIVQGPTYEQYF.

This clonotype has ten or more counts. This chain joins TRBV12-3 or TRBV12-4 and TRBJ2-6; 9 bases agree with TRBD1. The CDR3 consists of 17 residues. The V segment lost 6 bases and the J segment 0 bases; nucleotides outside the gene matches: 6. The CDR3 is CASRPGQGLSGANVLTF. In DNA, the CDR3 is TGTGCCAGCAGACCGGGACAGGGTCTCTCTGGGGCCAACGTCCTGACTTTC.

This clonotype was recorded many times. This chain joins TRBV29-1 and TRBJ2-3, with 16 bases fitting TRBD2. J lost 4 bases, V lost 7 bases, and 8 bases had no gene match. CDR1 is SQVTM, CDR2 ANQGSEA, per germline. The length of the CDR3 is 16 residues. The CDR3 here is CSAPGLAGGPSDTQYF. As DNA, the CDR3 is TGCAGCGCCCCGGGACTAGCGGGGGGGCCCTCAGATACGCAGTATTTT.

This clonotype was found a few times. The V call is TRBV14, the J call TRBJ1-4; D perhaps matches TRBD1 (5 bases). Per the germline V gene, CDR1 is SGHDN and CDR2 is FVKESK. The V and J ends lost 0 bases and 8 bases respectively, with 16 bases between them. The CDR3 extends over 16 amino acids. CDR3 in amino acids: CASSQDRGQMAEKLFF. CDR3 coding DNA: TGTGCCAGCAGCCAAGATCGGGGCCAGATGGCCGAAAAACTGTTTTTT.

This clonotype was seen many times. CDR3 amino acids: CSARDGGTVTYEQYF. CDR3 nucleotide sequence: TGCAGTGCTAGAGATGGGGGCACGGTTACCTACGAGCAGTACTTC. This chain uses TRBV20-1 with TRBJ2-7; maybe TRBD1 (6 bases). V was clipped by 0 bases and J by 2 bases, with 14 bases between them. Germline V gene lookup returns CDR1 DFQATT and CDR2 SNEGSKA (reference sequence). The CDR3 sequence is 15 residues long.

The table lists this clonotype with many counts. CDR3 sequence reads: CASSPGQGATGELFF. The CDR3 region has the DNA TGTGCCAGCAGTCCCGGTCAGGGGGCGACCGGGGAGCTGTTTTTT. V usage is TRBV12-3 or TRBV12-4 and J usage is TRBJ2-2; 8 nucleotides line up with TRBD1. This CDR3 region has 15 residues. J lost 5 bases, V lost 5 bases, and 7 bases had no gene match.

There are many counts of this clonotype. This chain links TRBV7-2 with TRBJ1-4; D is ambiguous. The CDR3 has 15 residues. The germline V gene has CDR1 SGHTA and CDR2 FQGNSA. The ends were cut back, 3 bases at V and 4 bases at J, with 12 bases in the middle. This chain's CDR3 is CASSFIRSHNEKLFF. DNA of the CDR3: TGTGCCAGCAGCTTTATAAGGTCCCATAATGAAAAACTGTTTTTT.

There are many counts of this clonotype. The V and J genes are TRBV5-5 and TRBJ1-4, with 8 bases aligning to TRBD1. The CDR3 extends over 13 amino acids. J lost 6 bases, V lost 4 bases, and 2 bases had no gene match. Germline V gene data show CDR1 as SGHKS and CDR2 as YYEKEE (reference sequence). Written as DNA, the CDR3 is TGTGCCAGCAGCCTGGGACAGGATGAAAAACTGTTTTTT. It yields the protein CASSLGQDEKLFF.

This clonotype was detected many times. This rearrangement joins TRBV29-1 to TRBJ1-5, with D possibly being TRBD1 (6 bases). Germline lookup yields CDR1 SQVTM and CDR2 ANQGSEA. V lost 6 bases to trimming and J lost 5 bases, with 20 bases between them. The CDR3 has 15 amino acids. CDR3 sequence: CSVAPWRGEDQPQHF. Here the CDR3 DNA reads TGCAGCGTCGCTCCCTGGAGGGGGGAGGATCAGCCCCAGCATTTT.

The V call is TRBV7-3, the J call TRBJ2-3; 8 bases align to TRBD2. Germline V gene sequence: CDR1 SGHTA, CDR2 FQGTGA. V dropped 0 bases and J dropped 2; count of bases not matched to a gene: 4. The CDR3 totals 16 residues. CDR3 sequence reads: CASSLTASGYTDTQYF. The DNA for the CDR3 is TGTGCCAGCAGCTTAACCGCTAGCGGGTACACAGATACGCAGTATTTT.

This clonotype was counted between two and nine times. V gene TRBV2 combines with J gene TRBJ1-2; D possibly corresponds to TRBD1 (6 bases). The CDR3 contains 11 residues. Trimming removed 8 bases from V and 9 bases from J, with 13 bases in between. CDR1 is SNHLY and CDR2 is FYNNEI in the germline V gene. The CDR3 DNA reads TGTGCCAGCGGGGGCGGCAGGAGCTACACCTTC. As protein: CASGGGRSYTF.

The rearrangement joins TRBV5-1 to TRBJ1-1, with D possibly matching TRBD1 (5 bases). Germline loops: CDR1 SGHRS, CDR2 YFSETQ. V was pared by 3 bases and J by 1 base, with 16 bases between. The length of the CDR3 is 16 residues. The CDR3 here is CASSSDDDTGNTEAFF. The CDR3 nucleotides are TGCGCCAGCAGCTCGGATGACGATACAGGGAACACTGAAGCTTTCTTT.

Concerning this clonotype: With a much larger clone just one base away, this may be a read error. V is TRBV6-1 and J is TRBJ2-7; a weak D match, TRBD1 (6 bases). V was trimmed by 6 bases and J by 3 bases, leaving 21 bases between them. The CDR3 has 16 residues. The germline V gene encodes CDR1 MNHNS and CDR2 SASEGT. CDR3 DNA sequence: TGTGCCAGCAGAATCGTGGGGTGGGGGCCCCACTACGAGCAGTACTTC. Protein product: CASRIVGWGPHYEQYF.

In this sample, this clonotype turned up many times. This chain uses TRBV4-3 with TRBJ2-1; no reliable D call. The CDR3 totals 15 residues. Germline V gene sequence: CDR1 LGHNA, CDR2 YSLEER. V gave up 1 base and J gave up 0 bases, with 7 bases separating them. Written as DNA, the CDR3 is TGCGCCAGCAGCCAAGTGCAGAGCTCCTACAATGAGCAGTTCTTC. This gives the protein CASSQVQSSYNEQFF.

This clonotype came up many times. The rearrangement joins TRBV6-2 or TRBV6-3 to TRBJ2-3; 11 bases fit TRBD2. The CDR3 loop spans 16 amino acids. The germline CDR1 and CDR2 sequences are MNHEY and SVGEGT. J lost 5 bases, V lost 5 bases, and 9 bases had no gene match. The CDR3 loop reads CASSNRLAGPGDTQYF. The CDR3 region has the DNA TGTGCCAGCAGTAACAGACTAGCGGGACCTGGAGATACGCAGTATTTT.